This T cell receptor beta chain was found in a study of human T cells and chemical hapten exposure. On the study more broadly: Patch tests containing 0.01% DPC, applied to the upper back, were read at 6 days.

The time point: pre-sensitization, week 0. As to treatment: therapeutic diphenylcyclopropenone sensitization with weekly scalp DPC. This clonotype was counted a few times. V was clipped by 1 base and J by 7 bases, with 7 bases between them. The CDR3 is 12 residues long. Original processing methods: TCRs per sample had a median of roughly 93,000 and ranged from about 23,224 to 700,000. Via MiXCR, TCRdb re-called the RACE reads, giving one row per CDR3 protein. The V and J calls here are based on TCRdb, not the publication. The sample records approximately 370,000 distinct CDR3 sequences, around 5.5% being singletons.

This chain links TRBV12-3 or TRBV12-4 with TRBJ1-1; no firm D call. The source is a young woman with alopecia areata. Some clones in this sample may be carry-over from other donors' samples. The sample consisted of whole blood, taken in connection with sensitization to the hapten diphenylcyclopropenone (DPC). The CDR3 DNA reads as TGTGCCAGCAGTTTAGTGGGGAATGAAGCTTTCTTT. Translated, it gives CASSLVGNEAFF.